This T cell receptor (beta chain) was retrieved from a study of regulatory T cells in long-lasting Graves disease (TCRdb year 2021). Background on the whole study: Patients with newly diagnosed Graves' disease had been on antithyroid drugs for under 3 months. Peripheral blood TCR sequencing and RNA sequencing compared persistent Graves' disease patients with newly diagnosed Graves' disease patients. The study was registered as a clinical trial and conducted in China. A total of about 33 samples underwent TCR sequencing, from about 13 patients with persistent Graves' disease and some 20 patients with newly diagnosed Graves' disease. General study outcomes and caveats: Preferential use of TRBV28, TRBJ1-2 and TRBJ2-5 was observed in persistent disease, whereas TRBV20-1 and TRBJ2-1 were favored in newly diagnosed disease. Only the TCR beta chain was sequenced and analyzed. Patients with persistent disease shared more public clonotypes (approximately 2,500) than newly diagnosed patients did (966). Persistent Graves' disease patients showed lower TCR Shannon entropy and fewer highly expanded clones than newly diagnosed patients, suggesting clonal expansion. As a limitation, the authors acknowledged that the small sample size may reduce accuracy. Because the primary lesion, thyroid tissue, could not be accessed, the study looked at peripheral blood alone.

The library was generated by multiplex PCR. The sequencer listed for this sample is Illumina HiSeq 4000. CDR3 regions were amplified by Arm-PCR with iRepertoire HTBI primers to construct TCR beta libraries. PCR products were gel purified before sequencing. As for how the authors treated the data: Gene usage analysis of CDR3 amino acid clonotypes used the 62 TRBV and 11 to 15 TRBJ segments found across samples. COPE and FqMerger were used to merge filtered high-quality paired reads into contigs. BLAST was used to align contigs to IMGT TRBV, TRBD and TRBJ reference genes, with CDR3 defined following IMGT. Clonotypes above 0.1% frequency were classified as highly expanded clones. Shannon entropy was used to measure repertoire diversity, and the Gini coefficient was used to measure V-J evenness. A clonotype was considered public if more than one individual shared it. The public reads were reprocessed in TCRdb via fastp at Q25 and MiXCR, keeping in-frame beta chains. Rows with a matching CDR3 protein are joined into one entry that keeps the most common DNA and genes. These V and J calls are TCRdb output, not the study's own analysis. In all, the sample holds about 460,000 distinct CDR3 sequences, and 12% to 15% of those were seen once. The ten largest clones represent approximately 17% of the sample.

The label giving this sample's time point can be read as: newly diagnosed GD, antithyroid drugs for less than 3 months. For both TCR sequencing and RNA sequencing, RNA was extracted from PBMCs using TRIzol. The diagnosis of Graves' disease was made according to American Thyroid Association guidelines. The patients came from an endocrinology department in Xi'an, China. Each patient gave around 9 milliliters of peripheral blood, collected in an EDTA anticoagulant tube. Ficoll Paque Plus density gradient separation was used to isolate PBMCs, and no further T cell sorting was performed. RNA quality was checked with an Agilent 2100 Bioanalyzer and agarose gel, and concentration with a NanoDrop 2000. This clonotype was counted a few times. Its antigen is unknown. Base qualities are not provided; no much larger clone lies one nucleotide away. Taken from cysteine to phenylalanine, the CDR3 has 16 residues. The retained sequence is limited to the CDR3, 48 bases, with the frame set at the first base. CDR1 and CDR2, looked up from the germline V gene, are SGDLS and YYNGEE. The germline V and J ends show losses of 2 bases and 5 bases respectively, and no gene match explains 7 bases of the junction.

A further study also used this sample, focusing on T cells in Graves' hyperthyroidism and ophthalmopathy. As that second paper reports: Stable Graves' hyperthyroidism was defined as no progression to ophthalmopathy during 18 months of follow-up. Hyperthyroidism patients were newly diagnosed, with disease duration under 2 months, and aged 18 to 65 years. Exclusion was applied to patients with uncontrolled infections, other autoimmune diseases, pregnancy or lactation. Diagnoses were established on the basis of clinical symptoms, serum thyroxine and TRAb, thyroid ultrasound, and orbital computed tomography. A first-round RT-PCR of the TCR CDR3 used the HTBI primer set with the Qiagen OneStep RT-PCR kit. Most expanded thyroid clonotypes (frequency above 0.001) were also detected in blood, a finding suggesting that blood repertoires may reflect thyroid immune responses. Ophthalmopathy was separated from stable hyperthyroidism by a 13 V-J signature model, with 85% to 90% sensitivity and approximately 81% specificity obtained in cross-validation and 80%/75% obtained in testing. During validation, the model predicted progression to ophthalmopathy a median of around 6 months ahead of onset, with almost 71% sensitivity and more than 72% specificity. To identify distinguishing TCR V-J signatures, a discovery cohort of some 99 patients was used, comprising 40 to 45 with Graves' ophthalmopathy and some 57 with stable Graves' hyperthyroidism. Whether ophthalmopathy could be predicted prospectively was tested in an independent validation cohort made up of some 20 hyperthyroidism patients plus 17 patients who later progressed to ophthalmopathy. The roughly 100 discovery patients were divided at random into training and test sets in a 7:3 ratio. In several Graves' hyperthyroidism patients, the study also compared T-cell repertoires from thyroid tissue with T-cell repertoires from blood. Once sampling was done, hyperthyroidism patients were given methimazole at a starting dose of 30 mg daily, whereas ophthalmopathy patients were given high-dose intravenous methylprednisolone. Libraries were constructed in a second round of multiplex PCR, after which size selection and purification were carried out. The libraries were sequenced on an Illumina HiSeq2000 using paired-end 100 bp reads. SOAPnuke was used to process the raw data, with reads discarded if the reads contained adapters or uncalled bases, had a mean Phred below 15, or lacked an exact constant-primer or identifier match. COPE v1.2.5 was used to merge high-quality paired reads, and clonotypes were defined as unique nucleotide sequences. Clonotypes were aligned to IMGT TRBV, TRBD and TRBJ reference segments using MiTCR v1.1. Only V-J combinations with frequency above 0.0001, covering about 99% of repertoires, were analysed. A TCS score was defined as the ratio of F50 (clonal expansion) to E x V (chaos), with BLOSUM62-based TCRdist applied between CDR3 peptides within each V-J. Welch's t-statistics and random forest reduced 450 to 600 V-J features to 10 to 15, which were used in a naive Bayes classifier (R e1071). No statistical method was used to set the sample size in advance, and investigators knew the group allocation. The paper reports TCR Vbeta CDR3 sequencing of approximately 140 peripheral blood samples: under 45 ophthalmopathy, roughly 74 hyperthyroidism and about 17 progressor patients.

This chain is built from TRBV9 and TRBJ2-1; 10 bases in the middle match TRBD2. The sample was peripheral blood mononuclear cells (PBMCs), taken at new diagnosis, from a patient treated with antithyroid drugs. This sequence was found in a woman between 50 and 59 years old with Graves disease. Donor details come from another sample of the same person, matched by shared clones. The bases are TGTGCCAGCAGCGTCAAGCGGGAGGGGGGCCACAATGAGCAGTTCTTC. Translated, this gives CASSVKREGGHNEQFF.